In this sample, the clone carrying this TCR beta chain turned up many times. Its antigen is undetermined. This sample was included in a study of T cells in Graves' hyperthyroidism and ophthalmopathy. Study results and caveats: From stable hyperthyroidism, ophthalmopathy was separated by a 13 V-J model.

The ends were cut back, 8 bases at V and 5 bases at J, with 12 bases in the middle. Germline loops: CDR1 LNHNV, CDR2 YYDKDF (reference sequence). This CDR3 is 12 amino acids long. Amplification of TCR beta CDR3 regions was performed using RNA transcripts as template. During a first-round RT-PCR of the TCR CDR3, the HTBI primer set was used. MiXCR, run by TCRdb on the multiplex PCR reads, gives a single entry per CDR3 protein. The data show about 180,000 distinct CDR3 sequences, about a sixth seen once. Patients counted as stable if ophthalmopathy did not develop within 18 months. Clinical symptoms, serum thyroxine, TRAb, thyroid ultrasound and orbital computed tomography established diagnosis.

J is TRBJ1-2 and V is TRBV15; tentative D call: TRBD1 (6 bases). The sequenced sample consisted of blood. The sequence was obtained from a woman between 45 and 65 years old with Graves' hyperthyroidism. The DNA of the CDR3 is TGTGCCACCGAGGGGGTGGGGTATGGCTACACCTTC. Translation gives CATEGVGYGYTF. The full variable domain, rest sourced from reference TRBV15 and TRBJ1-2, is DAMVIQNPRYQVTQFGKPVTLSCSQTLNHNVMYWYQQKSSQAPKLLFHYYDKDFNNEADTPDNFQSRRPNTSFCFLDIRSPGLGDTAMYLCATEGVGYGYTFGSGTRLTVV.